The entry below describes one T cell receptor beta chain. The CDR3 covers 18 residues. The trim removed 4 bases at V and 6 bases at J, leaving 18 bases unmatched. Germline lookup yields CDR1 SEHNR and CDR2 FQNEAQ (reference sequence). The data belong to a study of control samples from healthy donors and cancer patients. TCRdb's copy holds only in-frame clones and misses some; the assay was immunoSEQ multiplex PCR. The data show about 150,000 clones, with about 93% seen just once and approximately 14% held by the top ten. This chain joins TRBV7-9 and TRBJ1-1; the match to TRBD1 covers 9 bases. The source of this sequence is a man aged 60 to 69 with colorectal cancer. Sequenced input: PBMCs. In nucleotides, the CDR3 is TGTGCCAGCAGCTCCGTCGCACCTAACAGCGACAGGGGGGCTGAAGCTTTCTTT. It codes for CASSSVAPNSDRGAEAFF.